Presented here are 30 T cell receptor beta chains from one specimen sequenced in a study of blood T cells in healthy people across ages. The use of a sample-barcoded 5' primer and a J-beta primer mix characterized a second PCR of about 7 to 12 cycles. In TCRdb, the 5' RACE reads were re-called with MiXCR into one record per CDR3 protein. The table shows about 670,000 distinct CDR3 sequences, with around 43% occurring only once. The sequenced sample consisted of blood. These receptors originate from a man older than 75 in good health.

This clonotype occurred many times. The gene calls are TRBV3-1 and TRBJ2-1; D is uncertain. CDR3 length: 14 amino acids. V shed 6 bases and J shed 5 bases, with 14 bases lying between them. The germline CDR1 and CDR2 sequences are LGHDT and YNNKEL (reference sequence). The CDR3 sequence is CASSIFRRNNEQFF. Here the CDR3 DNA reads TGTGCCAGCAGTATATTTAGGCGCAACAATGAGCAGTTCTTC.

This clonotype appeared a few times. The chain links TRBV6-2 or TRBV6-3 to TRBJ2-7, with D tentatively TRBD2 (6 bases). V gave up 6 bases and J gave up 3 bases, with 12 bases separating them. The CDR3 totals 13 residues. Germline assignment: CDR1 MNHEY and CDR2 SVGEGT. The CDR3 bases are TGTGCCAGCAGATCGGGGACTTTCTACGAGCAGTACTTC. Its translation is CASRSGTFYEQYF.

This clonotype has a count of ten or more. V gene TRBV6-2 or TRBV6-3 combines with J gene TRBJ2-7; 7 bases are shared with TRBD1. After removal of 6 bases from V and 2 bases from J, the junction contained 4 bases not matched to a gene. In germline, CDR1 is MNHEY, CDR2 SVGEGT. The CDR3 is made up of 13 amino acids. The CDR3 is CASSLQGPYEQYF. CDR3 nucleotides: TGTGCCAGCAGCTTACAGGGGCCCTACGAGCAGTACTTC.

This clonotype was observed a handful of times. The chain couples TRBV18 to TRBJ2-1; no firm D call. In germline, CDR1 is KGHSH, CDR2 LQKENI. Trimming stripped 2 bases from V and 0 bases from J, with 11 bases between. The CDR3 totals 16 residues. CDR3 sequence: CASSPGERASYNEQFF. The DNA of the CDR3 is TGTGCCAGCTCACCAGGGGAACGAGCCTCCTACAATGAGCAGTTCTTC.

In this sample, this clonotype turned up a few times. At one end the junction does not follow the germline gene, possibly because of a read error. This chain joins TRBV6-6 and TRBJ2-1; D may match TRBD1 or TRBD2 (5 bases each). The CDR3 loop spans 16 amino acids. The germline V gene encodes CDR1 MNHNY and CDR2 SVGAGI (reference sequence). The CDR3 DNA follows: TGTACCAGCAGTTACTCGTCGGGGATGAGGGGCCGTGAGCAGTTCTTC. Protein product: CTSSYSSGMRGREQFF.

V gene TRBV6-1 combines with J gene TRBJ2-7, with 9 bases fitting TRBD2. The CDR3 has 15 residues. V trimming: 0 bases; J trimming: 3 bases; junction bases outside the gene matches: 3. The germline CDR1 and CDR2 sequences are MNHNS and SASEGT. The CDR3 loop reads CASSEAGGGDYEQYF. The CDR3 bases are TGTGCCAGCAGTGAAGCAGGCGGGGGGGACTACGAGCAGTACTTC.

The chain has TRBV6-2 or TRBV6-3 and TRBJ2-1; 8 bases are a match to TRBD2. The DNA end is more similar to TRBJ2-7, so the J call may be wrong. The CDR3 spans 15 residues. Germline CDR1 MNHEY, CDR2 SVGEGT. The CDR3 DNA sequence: TGTGCCAGCACCGGGGAGGGACTAGTGTACAATGAGCAGTACTTC. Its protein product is CASTGEGLVYNEQYF.

The CDR3 DNA sequence: TGCAGTGCTAGGAGGACAGACCCATTAAGCTCCTACAATGAGCAGTTCTTC. The encoded protein is CSARRTDPLSSYNEQFF. The V and J genes are TRBV20-1 and TRBJ2-1, with TRBD1 as a possible D gene (6 bases). In germline, CDR1 is DFQATT, CDR2 SNEGSKA (reference sequence). The CDR3 is 17 amino acids. Trimming left V 3 bases short and J 0 bases short, with 18 bases between.

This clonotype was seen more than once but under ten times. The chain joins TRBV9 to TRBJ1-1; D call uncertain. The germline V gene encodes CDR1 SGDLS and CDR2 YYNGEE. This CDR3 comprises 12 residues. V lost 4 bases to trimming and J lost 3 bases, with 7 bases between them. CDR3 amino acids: CASSLEDTEAFF. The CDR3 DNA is TGTGCCAGCAGCCTCGAGGACACTGAAGCTTTCTTT.

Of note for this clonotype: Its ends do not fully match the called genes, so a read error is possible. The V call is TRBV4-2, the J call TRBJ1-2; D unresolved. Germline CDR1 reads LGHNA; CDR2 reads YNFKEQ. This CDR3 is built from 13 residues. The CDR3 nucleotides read TGTGCCAGCAGCCAAGTCTCGGTCTATGGCTGCACCTTC. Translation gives CASSQVSVYGCTF.

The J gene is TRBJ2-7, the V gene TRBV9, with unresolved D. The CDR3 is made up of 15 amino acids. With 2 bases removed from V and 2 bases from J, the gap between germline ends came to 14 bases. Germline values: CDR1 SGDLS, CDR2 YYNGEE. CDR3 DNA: TGTGCCAGCAGCGTGGACCTTCAGTCAACCTACGAGCAGTACTTC. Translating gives CASSVDLQSTYEQYF.

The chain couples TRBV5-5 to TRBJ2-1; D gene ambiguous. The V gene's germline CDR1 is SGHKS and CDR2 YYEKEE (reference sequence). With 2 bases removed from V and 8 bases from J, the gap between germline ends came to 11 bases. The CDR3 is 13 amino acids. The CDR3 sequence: CASSFTWADEQFF. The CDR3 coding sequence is TGTGCCAGCAGCTTCACCTGGGCCGATGAGCAGTTCTTC.

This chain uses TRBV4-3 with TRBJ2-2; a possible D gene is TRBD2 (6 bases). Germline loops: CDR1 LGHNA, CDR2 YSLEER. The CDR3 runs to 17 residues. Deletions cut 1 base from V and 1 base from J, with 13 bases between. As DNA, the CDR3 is TGCGCCAGCAGCCAAGGTGGGCTAGCGAGGAACACCGGGGAGCTGTTTTTT. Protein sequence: CASSQGGLARNTGELFF.

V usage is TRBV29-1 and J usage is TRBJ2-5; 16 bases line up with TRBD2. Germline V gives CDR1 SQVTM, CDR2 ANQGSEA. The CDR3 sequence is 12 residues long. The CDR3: CNVGTSGREQYF. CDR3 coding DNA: TGCAACGTAGGGACTAGCGGGAGGGAGCAGTACTTC.

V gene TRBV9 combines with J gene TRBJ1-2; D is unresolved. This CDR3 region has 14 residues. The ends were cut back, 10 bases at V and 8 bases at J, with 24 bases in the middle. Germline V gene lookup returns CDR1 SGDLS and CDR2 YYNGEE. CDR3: CARKSAEGLLGYTF. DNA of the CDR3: TGTGCCCGCAAGTCAGCAGAGGGCCTCTTGGGCTACACCTTC. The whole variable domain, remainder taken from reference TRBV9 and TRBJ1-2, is DSGVTQTPKHLITATGQRVTLRCSPRSGDLSVYWYQQSLDQGLQFLIQYYNGEERAKGNILERFSAQQFPDLHSELNLSSLELGDSALYFCARKSAEGLLGYTFGSGTRLTVV.

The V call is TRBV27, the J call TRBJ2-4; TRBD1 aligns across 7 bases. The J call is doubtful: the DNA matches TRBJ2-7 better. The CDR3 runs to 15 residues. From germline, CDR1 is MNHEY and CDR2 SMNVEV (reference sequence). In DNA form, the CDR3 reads TGTGCCAGCAGTAGCAGGGGGTATAGCTCCTACGAGCAGTACTTC. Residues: CASSSRGYSSYEQYF.

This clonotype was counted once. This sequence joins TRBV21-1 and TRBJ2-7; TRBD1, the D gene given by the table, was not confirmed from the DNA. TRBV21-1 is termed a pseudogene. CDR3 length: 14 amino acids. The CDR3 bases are TGTGCCAGCAGCAAACAGGGGCCGCGCAACGAGCAGTACTTC. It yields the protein CASSKQGPRNEQYF.

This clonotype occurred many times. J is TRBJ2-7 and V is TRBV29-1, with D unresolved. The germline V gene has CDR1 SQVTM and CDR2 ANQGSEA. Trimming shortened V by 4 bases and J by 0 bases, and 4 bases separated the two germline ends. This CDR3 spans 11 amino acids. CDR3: CSVGLSYEQYF. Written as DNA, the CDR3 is TGCAGCGTTGGACTCTCCTACGAGCAGTACTTC.

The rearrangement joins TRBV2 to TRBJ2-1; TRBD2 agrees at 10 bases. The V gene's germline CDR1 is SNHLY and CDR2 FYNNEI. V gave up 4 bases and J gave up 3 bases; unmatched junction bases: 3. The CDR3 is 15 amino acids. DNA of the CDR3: TGTGCCAGCAGTGGGGAGCGGGGGGGCTACAATGAGCAGTTCTTC. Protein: CASSGERGGYNEQFF.

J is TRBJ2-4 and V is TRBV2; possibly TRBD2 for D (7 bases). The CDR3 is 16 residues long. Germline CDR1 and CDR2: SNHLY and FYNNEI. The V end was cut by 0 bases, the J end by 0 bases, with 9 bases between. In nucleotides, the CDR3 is TGTGCCAGCAGTGAAGCGGGGGGGCTAGCCAAAAACATTCAGTACTTC. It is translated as CASSEAGGLAKNIQYF.

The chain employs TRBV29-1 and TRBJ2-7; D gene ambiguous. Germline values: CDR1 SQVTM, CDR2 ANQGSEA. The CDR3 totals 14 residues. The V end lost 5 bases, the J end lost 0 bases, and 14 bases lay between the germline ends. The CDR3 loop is CSVWVNDISYEQYF. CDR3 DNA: TGCAGCGTTTGGGTAAATGACATCTCCTACGAGCAGTACTTC.

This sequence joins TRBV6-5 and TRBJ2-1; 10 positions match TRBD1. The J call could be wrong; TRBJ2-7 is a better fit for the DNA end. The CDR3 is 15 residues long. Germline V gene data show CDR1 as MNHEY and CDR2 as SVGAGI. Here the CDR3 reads CASRHAGTGVYEQYF. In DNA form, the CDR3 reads TGTGCCAGCAGACACGCCGGGACAGGGGTCTACGAGCAGTACTTC.

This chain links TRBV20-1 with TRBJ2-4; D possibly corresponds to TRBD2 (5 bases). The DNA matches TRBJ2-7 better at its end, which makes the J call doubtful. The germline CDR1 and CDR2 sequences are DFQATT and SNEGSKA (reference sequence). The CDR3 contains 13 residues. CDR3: CSARVAGIYEQYF. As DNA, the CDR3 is TGCAGTGCTAGAGTTGCCGGGATCTACGAGCAGTACTTC.

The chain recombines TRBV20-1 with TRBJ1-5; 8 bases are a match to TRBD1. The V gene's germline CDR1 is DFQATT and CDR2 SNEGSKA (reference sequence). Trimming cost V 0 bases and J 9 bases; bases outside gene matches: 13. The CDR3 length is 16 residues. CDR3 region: CSAREPRTGSLRPQHF. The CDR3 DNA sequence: TGCAGTGCTAGAGAACCGAGGACAGGGAGTCTCCGGCCCCAGCATTTT.

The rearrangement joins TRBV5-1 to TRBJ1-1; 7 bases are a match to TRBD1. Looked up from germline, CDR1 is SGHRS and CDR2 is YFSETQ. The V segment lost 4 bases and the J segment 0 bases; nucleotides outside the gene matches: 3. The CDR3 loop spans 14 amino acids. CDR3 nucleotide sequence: TGCGCCAGCAGCCGGGACAGCATGAACACTGAAGCTTTCTTT. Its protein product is CASSRDSMNTEAFF.

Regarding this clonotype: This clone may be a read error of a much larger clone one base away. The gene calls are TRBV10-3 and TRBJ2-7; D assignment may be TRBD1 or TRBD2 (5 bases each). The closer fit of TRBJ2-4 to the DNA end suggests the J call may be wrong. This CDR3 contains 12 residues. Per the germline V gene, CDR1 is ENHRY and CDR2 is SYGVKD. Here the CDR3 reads CVISVGGNIQYF. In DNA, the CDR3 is TGTGTCATCAGTGTTGGGGGAAACATTCAGTACTTC.

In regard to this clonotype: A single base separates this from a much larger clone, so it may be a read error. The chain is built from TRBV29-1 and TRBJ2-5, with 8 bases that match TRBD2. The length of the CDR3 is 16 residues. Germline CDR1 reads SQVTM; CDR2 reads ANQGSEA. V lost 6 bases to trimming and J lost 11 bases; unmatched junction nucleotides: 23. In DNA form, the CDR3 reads TGCAGCGTCGGGGCCCCCGGTCGGACTAGCAGCAATGAGCAGTACTTC. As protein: CSVGAPGRTSSNEQYF.

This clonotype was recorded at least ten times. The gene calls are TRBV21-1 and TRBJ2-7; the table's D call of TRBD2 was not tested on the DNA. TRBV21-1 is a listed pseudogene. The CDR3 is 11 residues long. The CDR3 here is CARRLAGEQYF. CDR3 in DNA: TGTGCCAGAAGACTAGCTGGCGAGCAGTACTTC.

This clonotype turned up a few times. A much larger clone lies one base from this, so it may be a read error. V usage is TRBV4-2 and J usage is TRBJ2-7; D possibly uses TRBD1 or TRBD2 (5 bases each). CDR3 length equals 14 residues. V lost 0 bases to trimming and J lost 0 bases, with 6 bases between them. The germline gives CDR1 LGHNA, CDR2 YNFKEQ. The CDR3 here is CASSQEGVSYEQYF. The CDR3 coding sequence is TGTGCCAGCAGCCAAGAGGGGGTCTCCTACGAGCAGTACTTC.

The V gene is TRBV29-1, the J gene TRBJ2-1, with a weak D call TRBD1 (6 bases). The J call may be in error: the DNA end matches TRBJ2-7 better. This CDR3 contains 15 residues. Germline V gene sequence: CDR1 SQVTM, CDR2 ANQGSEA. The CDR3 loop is CSVEPGQMSYNEQYF. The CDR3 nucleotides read TGCAGCGTTGAACCAGGACAGATGTCCTACAATGAGCAGTACTTC.